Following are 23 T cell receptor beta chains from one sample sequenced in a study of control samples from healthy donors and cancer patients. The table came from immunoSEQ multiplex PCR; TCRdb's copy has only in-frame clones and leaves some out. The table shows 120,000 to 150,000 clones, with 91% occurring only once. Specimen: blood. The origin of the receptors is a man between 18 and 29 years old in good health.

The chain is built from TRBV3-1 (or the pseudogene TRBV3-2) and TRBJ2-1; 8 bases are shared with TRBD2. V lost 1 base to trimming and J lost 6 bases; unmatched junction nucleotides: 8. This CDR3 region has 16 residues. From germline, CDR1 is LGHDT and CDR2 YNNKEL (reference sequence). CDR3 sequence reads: CASSQGGGGHANEQFF. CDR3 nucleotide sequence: TGTGCCAGCAGCCAAGGGGGCGGGGGGCATGCCAATGAGCAGTTCTTC.

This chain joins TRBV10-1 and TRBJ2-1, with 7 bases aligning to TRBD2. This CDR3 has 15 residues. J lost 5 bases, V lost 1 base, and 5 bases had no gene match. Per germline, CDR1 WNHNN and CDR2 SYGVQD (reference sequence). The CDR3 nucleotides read TGCGCCAGCAGTGAGTATCTAGCGGCCCACAATGAGCAGTTCTTC. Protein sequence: CASSEYLAAHNEQFF.

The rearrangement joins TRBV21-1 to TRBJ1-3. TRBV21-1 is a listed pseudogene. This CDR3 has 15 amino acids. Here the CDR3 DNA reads TGTGCCAGCAGCAAAGCAGACTCAGGAGGAAACACCATATATTTT. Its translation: CASSKADSGGNTIYF.

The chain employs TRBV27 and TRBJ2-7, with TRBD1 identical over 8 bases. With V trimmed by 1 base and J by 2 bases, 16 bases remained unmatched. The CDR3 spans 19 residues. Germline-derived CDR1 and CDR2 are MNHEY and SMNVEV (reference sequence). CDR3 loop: CASSLYGQGPLIRAYEQYF. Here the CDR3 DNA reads TGTGCCAGCAGTTTATACGGACAGGGTCCTTTAATCAGGGCCTACGAGCAGTACTTC.

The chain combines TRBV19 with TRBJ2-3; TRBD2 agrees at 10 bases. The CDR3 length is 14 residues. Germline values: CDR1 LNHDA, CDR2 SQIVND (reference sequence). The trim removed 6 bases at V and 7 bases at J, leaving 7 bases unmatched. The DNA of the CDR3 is TGTGCCAGTAGGAGTAGCGGGGGGCTGAATACGCAGTATTTT. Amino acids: CASRSSGGLNTQYF.

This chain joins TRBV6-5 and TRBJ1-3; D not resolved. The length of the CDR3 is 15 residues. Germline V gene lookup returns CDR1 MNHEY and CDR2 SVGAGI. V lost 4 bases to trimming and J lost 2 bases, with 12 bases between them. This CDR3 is CASSLKYTTGNTIYF. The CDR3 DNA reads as TGTGCCAGCAGTTTAAAGTATACGACTGGAAACACCATATATTTT.

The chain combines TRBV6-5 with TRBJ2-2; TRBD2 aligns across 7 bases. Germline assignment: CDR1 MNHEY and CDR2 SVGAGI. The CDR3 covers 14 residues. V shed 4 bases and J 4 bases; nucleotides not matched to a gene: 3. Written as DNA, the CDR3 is TGTGCCAGCAGTTTGCCGGGAGGCACCGGGGAGCTGTTTTTT. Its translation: CASSLPGGTGELFF.

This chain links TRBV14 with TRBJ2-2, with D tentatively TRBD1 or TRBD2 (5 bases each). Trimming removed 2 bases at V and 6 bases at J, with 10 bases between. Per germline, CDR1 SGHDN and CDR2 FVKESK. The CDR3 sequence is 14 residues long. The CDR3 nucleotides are TGTGCCAGCAGCCAACTCCGGGGACCCGGGGAGCTGTTTTTT. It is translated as CASSQLRGPGELFF.

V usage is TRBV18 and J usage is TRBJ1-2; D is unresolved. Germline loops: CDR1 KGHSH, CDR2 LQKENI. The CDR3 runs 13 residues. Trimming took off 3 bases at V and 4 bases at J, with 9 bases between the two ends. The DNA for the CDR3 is TGTGCCAGCTCACCTGACGGACCCTATGGCTACACCTTC. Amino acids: CASSPDGPYGYTF.

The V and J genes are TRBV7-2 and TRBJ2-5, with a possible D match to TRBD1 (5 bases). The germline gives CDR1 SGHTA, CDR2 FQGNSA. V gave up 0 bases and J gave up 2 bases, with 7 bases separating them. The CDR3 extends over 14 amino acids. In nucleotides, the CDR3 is TGTGCCAGCAGCTTAGCCCGACAGCAAGAGACCCAGTACTTC. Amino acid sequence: CASSLARQQETQYF.

This CDR3 reads CASSQVAGDTDTQYF. Written as DNA, the CDR3 is TGCGCCAGCAGCCAAGTAGCGGGGGATACAGATACGCAGTATTTT. The rearrangement uses TRBV4-1 and TRBJ2-3, with 9 bases identical to TRBD2. The V gene's germline CDR1 is MGHRA and CDR2 YSYEKL. This CDR3 comprises 15 residues. V shed 1 base and J 3 bases; nucleotides not matched to a gene: 2.

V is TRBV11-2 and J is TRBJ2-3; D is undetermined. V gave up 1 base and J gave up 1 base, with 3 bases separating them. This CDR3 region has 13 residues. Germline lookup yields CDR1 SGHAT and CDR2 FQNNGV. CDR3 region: CASSLAGTDTQYF. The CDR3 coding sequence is TGTGCCAGCAGCTTAGCAGGCACAGATACGCAGTATTTT.

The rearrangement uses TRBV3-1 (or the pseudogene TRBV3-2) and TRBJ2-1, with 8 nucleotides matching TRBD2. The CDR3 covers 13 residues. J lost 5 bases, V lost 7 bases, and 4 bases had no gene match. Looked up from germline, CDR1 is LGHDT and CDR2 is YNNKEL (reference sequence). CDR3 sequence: CASTGLAHNEQFF. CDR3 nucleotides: TGTGCCAGCACTGGACTAGCCCACAATGAGCAGTTCTTC.

The CDR3 here is CASSSQGRGATGELFF. DNA for the CDR3: TGTGCCAGCAGCTCCCAGGGCCGGGGGGCCACCGGGGAGCTGTTTTTT. The genes are TRBV7-9 and TRBJ2-2, with a possible D match to TRBD2 (7 bases). Trimming stripped 4 bases from V and 4 bases from J, with 16 bases between. The CDR3 consists of 16 residues. Germline V CDR1 and CDR2: SEHNR, FQNEAQ (reference sequence).

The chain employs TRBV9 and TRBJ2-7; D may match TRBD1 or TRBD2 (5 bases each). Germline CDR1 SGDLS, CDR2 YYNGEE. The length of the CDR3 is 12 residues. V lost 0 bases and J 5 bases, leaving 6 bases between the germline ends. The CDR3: CASSVGGNEQYF. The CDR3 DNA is TGTGCCAGCAGCGTAGGGGGGAACGAGCAGTACTTC.

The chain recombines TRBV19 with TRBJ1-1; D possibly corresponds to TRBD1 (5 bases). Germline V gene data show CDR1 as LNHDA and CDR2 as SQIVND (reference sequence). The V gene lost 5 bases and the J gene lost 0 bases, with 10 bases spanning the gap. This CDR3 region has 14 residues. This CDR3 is CASSAGLMNTEAFF. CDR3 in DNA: TGTGCCAGTAGTGCGGGACTCATGAACACTGAAGCTTTCTTT. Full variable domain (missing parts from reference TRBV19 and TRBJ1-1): DGGITQSPKYLFRKEGQNVTLSCEQNLNHDAMYWYRQDPGQGLRLIYYSQIVNDFQKGDIAEGYSVSREKKESFPLTVTSAQKNPTAFYLCASSAGLMNTEAFFGQGTRLTVV.

CDR3 loop: CASSLRALGSYEQYF. In DNA, the CDR3 is TGTGCCAGCAGCTTAAGGGCACTGGGGTCCTACGAGCAGTACTTC. The chain uses TRBV11-1 and TRBJ2-7; no definite D call. The V gene lost 2 bases and the J gene lost 1 base, with 12 bases spanning the gap. The CDR3 totals 15 residues. The germline V gene has CDR1 SGHAT and CDR2 FQDESV (reference sequence).

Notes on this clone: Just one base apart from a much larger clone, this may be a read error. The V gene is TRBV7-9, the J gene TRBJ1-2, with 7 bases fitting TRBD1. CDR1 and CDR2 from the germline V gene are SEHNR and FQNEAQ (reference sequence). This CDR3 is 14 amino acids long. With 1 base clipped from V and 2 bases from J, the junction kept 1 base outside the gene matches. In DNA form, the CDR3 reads TGTGCCAGCAGCTTAGGACAGGGCAACTATGGCTACACCTTC. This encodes CASSLGQGNYGYTF.

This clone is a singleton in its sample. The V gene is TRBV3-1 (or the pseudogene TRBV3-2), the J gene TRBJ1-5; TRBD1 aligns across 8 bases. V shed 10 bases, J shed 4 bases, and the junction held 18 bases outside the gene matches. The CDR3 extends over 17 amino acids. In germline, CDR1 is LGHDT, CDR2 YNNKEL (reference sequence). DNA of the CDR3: TGTGCCAAACAGGGGGAATATAGTAAATTGAAAAATCAGCCCCAGCATTTT. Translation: CAKQGEYSKLKNQPQHF.

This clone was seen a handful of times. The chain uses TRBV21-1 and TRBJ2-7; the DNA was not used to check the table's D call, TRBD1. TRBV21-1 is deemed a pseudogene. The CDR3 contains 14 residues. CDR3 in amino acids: CASSDRDIAYEQYF. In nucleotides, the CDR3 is TGTGCCAGCAGCGACCGGGACATAGCCTACGAGCAGTACTTC.

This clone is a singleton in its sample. DNA of the CDR3: TGTGCCAGCAGCAGACACAGATCCTCTGGGGCCAACGTCCTGACTTTC. Amino acids: CASSRHRSSGANVLTF. The chain uses TRBV5-8 and TRBJ2-6; D is unclear. The CDR3 totals 16 residues. Trimming removed 4 bases at V and 0 bases at J, with 11 bases between. Germline CDR1 and CDR2: SGHTS and YDEGEE.

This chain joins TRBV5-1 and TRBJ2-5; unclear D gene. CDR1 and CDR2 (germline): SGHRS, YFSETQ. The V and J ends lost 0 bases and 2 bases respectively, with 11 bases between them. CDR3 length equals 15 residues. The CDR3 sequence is CASSLVATLQETQYF. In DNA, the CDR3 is TGCGCCAGCAGCTTGGTGGCAACCTTACAAGAGACCCAGTACTTC.

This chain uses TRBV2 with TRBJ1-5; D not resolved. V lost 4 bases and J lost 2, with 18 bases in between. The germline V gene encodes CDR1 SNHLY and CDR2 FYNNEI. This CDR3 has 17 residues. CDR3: CASSGNFQRQGNQPQHF. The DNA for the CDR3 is TGTGCCAGCAGTGGAAATTTCCAGCGGCAGGGCAATCAGCCCCAGCATTTT.